This T cell receptor beta chain was captured in a study of cytomegalovirus exposure and HLA in healthy donors. Study results and limitations: In a later analysis, common viral pathogens appeared linked to several of the most significant clusters. TCR beta V- and J-gene trimming was later associated with a missense DCLRE1C variant.

V lost 1 base and J 6 bases, leaving 13 bases between the germline ends. Germline CDR1 reads LNHDA; CDR2 reads SQIVND (reference sequence). The CDR3 totals 15 residues. Vbeta (60) and Jbeta (13) primers were used in the PCR. Only in-frame clones appear in the TCRdb table, and some are missing; sequencing was by immunoSEQ multiplex PCR. The table lists around 200,000 clones, 79% of them singletons. On this clone itself: Its cognate antigen is unknown.

This receptor was identified in a woman aged 50 to 65 in good health and CMV-seronegative. The chain employs TRBV19 and TRBJ2-4, with D possibly matching TRBD1 (5 bases). Sequencing input: PBMCs. CDR3 loop: CASSIGSRVANIQYF. In DNA form, the CDR3 reads TGTGCCAGTAGTATAGGGAGCAGGGTAGCAAACATTCAGTACTTC.